The 8 T cell receptor beta chains below were found in one sample sequenced in a study of blood T cells in healthy people across ages. Sample-barcoded 5' priming and a J-beta primer mix drove a second PCR of roughly 7 to 11 cycles. TCRdb redid the calling of the 5' RACE reads with MiXCR, one entry per CDR3 protein. The sample includes roughly 500,000 distinct CDR3 sequences, 25% to 30% of them seen just once. Source material: blood. All receptors come from a woman between 70 and 85 years old in good health.

The V gene is TRBV27, the J gene TRBJ1-4, with D maybe TRBD1 (6 bases). Trimming cost V 3 bases and J 7 bases, with 15 bases left between them. The CDR3 consists of 15 residues. The germline gives CDR1 MNHEY, CDR2 SMNVEV (reference sequence). The CDR3 DNA reads as TGTGCCAGCAGTTTCCCCCCTGGACAGCTTGAAAAACTGTTTTTT. Protein sequence: CASSFPPGQLEKLFF.

This clonotype was counted only a few times. The V and J genes are TRBV4-2 and TRBJ2-1, with D unresolved. This CDR3 is built from 15 residues. Trimming shortened V by 0 bases and J by 2 bases, and 8 bases separated the two germline ends. CDR1 is LGHNA, CDR2 YNFKEQ, per germline. CDR3 residues: CASSQEGQTYNEQFF. The CDR3 nucleotides are TGTGCCAGCAGCCAAGAGGGCCAAACCTACAATGAGCAGTTCTTC.

This rearrangement joins TRBV11-2 to TRBJ2-5; D could derive from TRBD1 or TRBD2 (5 bases each). This CDR3 is built from 14 residues. V lost 5 bases, J lost 5 bases, and 15 bases lay in between. The germline gives CDR1 SGHAT, CDR2 FQNNGV. Here the CDR3 reads CASSGTTTSETQYF. Written as DNA, the CDR3 is TGTGCCAGCAGCGGGACGACGACTTCGGAGACCCAGTACTTC. Full variable domain (missing parts from reference TRBV11-2 and TRBJ2-5): EAGVAQSPRYKIIEKRQSVAFWCNPISGHATLYWYQQILGQGPKLLIQFQNNGVVDDSQLPKDRFSAERLKGVDSTLKIQPAKLEDSAVYLCASSGTTTSETQYFGPGTRLLVL.

This clonotype was observed at least ten times. The chain is built from TRBV4-1 and TRBJ2-5; possible D gene TRBD1, 6 bases. Germline lookup yields CDR1 MGHRA and CDR2 YSYEKL. Trimming removed 2 bases at V and 3 bases at J, with 10 bases between. This CDR3 comprises 14 residues. The CDR3 coding sequence is TGCGCCAGCAGCCAACAAAACAGGGAAGAGACCCAGTACTTC. Protein product: CASSQQNREETQYF.

This clonotype has a count of ten or more. V is TRBV7-2 and J is TRBJ2-5; 7 nucleotides line up with TRBD1. This CDR3 spans 15 amino acids. J was trimmed by 3 bases and V by 5 bases; bases with no gene match: 9. The germline V gene encodes CDR1 SGHTA and CDR2 FQGNSA. The CDR3 DNA is TGTGCCAGCAGCACTCGGGACAGCCGAGAAGAGACCCAGTACTTC. It translates to CASSTRDSREETQYF.

This clonotype has just a few counts. The rearrangement uses TRBV5-1 and TRBJ2-6, with a tentative D call TRBD1 (5 bases). The V and J ends lost 4 bases and 3 bases respectively, with 14 bases between them. Germline V gene sequence: CDR1 SGHRS, CDR2 YFSETQ. The CDR3 is 16 residues long. CDR3 residues: CASSTLPGYGANVLTF. CDR3 bases: TGCGCCAGCAGCACCTTACCAGGGTATGGGGCCAACGTCCTGACTTTC.

This clonotype was seen ten or more times. The chain's CDR3 is CASSRAAGSSYNEQFF. In DNA form, the CDR3 reads TGTGCCAGCAGCCGAGCGGCAGGGAGCTCCTACAATGAGCAGTTCTTC. The chain carries TRBV12-3 or TRBV12-4 and TRBJ2-1, with D perhaps given as TRBD1 or TRBD2 (5 bases each). The V and J ends lost 6 bases and 0 bases respectively, with 15 bases between them. CDR3 length: 16 residues.

In its sample, this clonotype was seen a few times. This rearrangement joins TRBV4-3 to TRBJ2-5; D possibly corresponds to TRBD2 (6 bases). The last part of the DNA fits TRBJ2-1 better; the J call may be wrong. Germline V lookup: CDR1 LGHNA, CDR2 YSLEER. The CDR3 spans 15 residues. CDR3 amino acids: CASSQEWGVYNEQFF. CDR3 sequence (DNA): TGCGCCAGCAGCCAAGAATGGGGGGTTTACAATGAGCAGTTCTTC.